A selection of T cell receptor beta chains follows, all from one sample in a study of cytomegalovirus exposure and HLA in healthy donors. TCRdb keeps only in-frame clones here, not all; method: immunoSEQ multiplex PCR. Of more than 150,000 clones in the sample, nearly 80% were seen once. The specimen sequenced was PBMCs. These receptors came from a man in his fifties or sixties in good health and CMV-seropositive. The CDR3 runs from the conserved cysteine through the conserved F or W. D genes are given only for firm matches. Rows may omit the clone size; those that give it use once, few, many or a size class.

TRBV6-1	TRBD2	TRBJ2-5	.	TGTGCCAGCAGTGTGGGGACTAGCGGGAACCAAGAGACCCAGTACTTC	CASSVGTSGNQETQYF
TRBV9	.	TRBJ1-5	few	TGTGCCAGCAGCGTAGACGGACAGCCCAATCAGCCCCAGCATTTT	CASSVDGQPNQPQHF
TRBV7-8	TRBD1	TRBJ1-2	few	TGTGCCAGCAGCTTCCCGGGACAGGGGACACCTTACTCCTTC	CASSFPGQGTPYSF
TRBV6-6	TRBD2	TRBJ2-5	.	TGTGCCAGCAGTTACTCGACCGGGGGGGCAGAGACCCAGTACTTC	CASSYSTGGAETQYF
TRBV5-1	.	TRBJ1-4	.	TGCGCCAGCAGCTCTATGAAGGGTCAAGGGAGCGGGGAAAAACTGTTTTTT	CASSSMKGQGSGEKLFF
TRBV9	TRBD1	TRBJ1-2	.	TGTGCCAGCACCAAACAGGGGTCTGGCTACACCTTC	CASTKQGSGYTF
TRBV7-8	TRBD1	TRBJ2-2	few	TGTGCCAGCAGCCAATACGCACAGGGGTCGGACACCGGGGAGCTGTTTTTT	CASSQYAQGSDTGELFF
TRBV7-2	.	TRBJ1-2	.	TGTGCCAGCAGCTTCGGGGCTAACTATGGCTACACCTTC	CASSFGANYGYTF
TRBV4-2	.	TRBJ2-5	.	TGTGCCAGCAGCCAAGGCACTCAGGATTCTGGACAAGAGACCCAGTACTTC	CASSQGTQDSGQETQYF
TRBV6-1	.	TRBJ1-1	.	TGTGCCAGCAGTGAAGCGGGGGGTATCGTCACTGAAGCTTTCTTT	CASSEAGGIVTEAFF
TRBV6-6	.	TRBJ1-2	.	TGTGCCAGCAGCTCCGCGGCCCTCAACTATGGCTACACCTTC	CASSSAALNYGYTF
TRBV29-1	.	TRBJ1-2	.	TGCAGCGTTCCCCTTTTGACAGGCTATGGCTACACCTTC	CSVPLLTGYGYTF
TRBV7-2	TRBD1	TRBJ1-6	.	TGTGCCAGCAGGCGGGGACAGTATAATTCACCCCTCCACTTT	CASRRGQYNSPLHF
TRBV4-2	.	TRBJ1-1	.	TGTGCCAGCAGCCCCAGCGGGAACACTGAAGCTTTCTTT	CASSPSGNTEAFF
TRBV4-2	TRBD1	TRBJ1-5	.	TGTGCCAGCAGCCCCGGACAGGGGGATCAGCCCCAGCATTTT	CASSPGQGDQPQHF
TRBV27	TRBD2	TRBJ2-2	.	TGTGCCAGCAGTCTGGGACTAGCTCTTACCGGGGAGCTGTTTTTT	CASSLGLALTGELFF
TRBV15	.	TRBJ2-7	.	TGTGCCACCAGCAGAGCCTCGTTGAGCGAGCAGTACTTC	CATSRASLSEQYF
TRBV5-5	TRBD1	TRBJ2-2	.	TGTGCCAGCAGCCGGGGACAGCAGAACACCGGGGAGCTGTTTTTT	CASSRGQQNTGELFF
TRBV5-4	.	TRBJ2-2	.	TGTGCCAGCAGCTCAAACACCGGGGAGCTGTTTTTT	CASSSNTGELFF
TRBV30	TRBD1	TRBJ1-5	.	TGTGCCTGGAGTTCGGGACAGGGGTTACCACAGCCCCAGCATTTT	CAWSSGQGLPQPQHF
TRBV7-8	TRBD2	TRBJ2-5	.	TGTGCCAGCAGTTACGGAGGGAGGGTAGAGACCCAGTACTTC	CASSYGGRVETQYF
TRBV28	TRBD1	TRBJ2-4	.	TGTGCCAGCAGTCCCCAGGGGGCTGGGAACATTCAGTACTTC	CASSPQGAGNIQYF
TRBV28	.	TRBJ1-5	.	TGTGCCAGCAGTTTGTCGCCTTCTATTCAGCCCCAGCATTTT	CASSLSPSIQPQHF
TRBV4-2	.	TRBJ2-1	.	TGTGCCAGCAGCCAGGGAGTTGTGGCGGCGTACAATGAGCAGTTCTTC	CASSQGVVAAYNEQFF
TRBV7-2	TRBD1	TRBJ1-2	.	TGTGCCAGCAGCTTGAGGGGGGACAGGGTCTCTGGCTACACCTTC	CASSLRGDRVSGYTF
TRBV14	TRBD2	TRBJ2-1	.	TGTGCCAGCAGCCAAACTAGCGGGGGGACTTACAATGAGCAGTTCTTC	CASSQTSGGTYNEQFF
TRBV11-2	TRBD1	TRBJ1-6	once	TGTGCCAGCAGCCTGACAGGGGACAATTCACCCCTCCACTTT	CASSLTGDNSPLHF
TRBV6-1	TRBD2	TRBJ2-5	.	TGTGCCACAGGACTAGCGGGGGCCCCCCAAGAGACCCAGTACTTC	CATGLAGAPQETQYF
TRBV7-3	.	TRBJ1-1	few	TGTGCCAGCAGACAAGACAGGAGCACTGAAGCTTTCTTT	CASRQDRSTEAFF
TRBV19	.	TRBJ1-1	few	TGTGCCAGTAGTATGACCATAACAGGGCTAACTGAAGCTTTCTTT	CASSMTITGLTEAFF
TRBV13	.	TRBJ2-3	.	TGTGCCAGCAGCTTGGGAGATAGGGCCCCAGATACGCAGTATTTT	CASSLGDRAPDTQYF
TRBV7-2	.	TRBJ1-2	.	TGTGCCAGCAGCTTAGAGCTGATTCAGGGTGGGGGGTACTATGGCTACACCTTC	CASSLELIQGGGYYGYTF
TRBV5-6	.	TRBJ2-4	.	TGTGCCAGCAGCTCGACGACAGAGAGCAAAAACATTCAGTACTTC	CASSSTTESKNIQYF
TRBV27	TRBD1	TRBJ2-7	once	TGTGCCAGCAGTCCGACAGGGGTTTCCTACGAGCAGTACTTC	CASSPTGVSYEQYF
TRBV5-1	.	TRBJ1-2	.	TGCGCCAGCAGCTTCAGCGGGCAGAGGGATGGCTACACCTTC	CASSFSGQRDGYTF
TRBV5-1	.	TRBJ1-2	.	TGCGCCAGCAGACCCGACAGCCTCAGGAGCTACACCTTC	CASRPDSLRSYTF
TRBV5-4	.	TRBJ2-3	.	TGTGCCAGCAGCCAGACAGCTACAGATACGCAGTATTTT	CASSQTATDTQYF
TRBV21-1	.	TRBJ2-1	.	TGTGCCAGCAGCAAAGGGGGTTCGGAGGCTTGTTACAATGAGCAGTTCTTC	CASSKGGSEACYNEQFF
TRBV10-3	.	TRBJ1-2	.	TGTGCCATCAGTGTCCCGGGGAACTATGGCTACACCTTC	CAISVPGNYGYTF
TRBV5-1	.	TRBJ2-7	.	TGCGCCAGCAGCTTGGGCAGCAGGAACGAGCAGTACTTC	CASSLGSRNEQYF
TRBV19	TRBD2	TRBJ2-1	.	TGTGCCAGTGACCAGATGGGGGGGGTTCACAATGAGCAGTTCTTC	CASDQMGGVHNEQFF
TRBV11-2	.	TRBJ1-5	.	TGTGCCAGCAGCTTAGATTTTGGCGGGTTTCAGCCCCAGCATTTT	CASSLDFGGFQPQHF
TRBV19	TRBD1	TRBJ2-7	.	TGTGCCAGTACGAACCCCGGGACAGGGCACGAGCAGTACTTC	CASTNPGTGHEQYF
TRBV5-4	.	TRBJ1-3	.	TGTGCCAGCAGCTTGGGGGGGGTTTCAGGAAACACCATATATTTT	CASSLGGVSGNTIYF
TRBV27	TRBD2	TRBJ2-7	.	TGTGCCAGCAGTTTTGGGGGGGGCTACGAGCAGTACTTC	CASSFGGGYEQYF
TRBV28	.	TRBJ1-2	.	TGTGCCAGCAGACGTACAGGGCTCTATGGCTACACCTTC	CASRRTGLYGYTF
TRBV9	.	TRBJ2-3	.	TGTGCCAGCAGCGTCGGTAGCACAGATACGCAGTATTTT	CASSVGSTDTQYF
TRBV27	TRBD2	TRBJ2-7	.	TGTGCCAGCAGTTATACTAGCGGGGGGGGAAACGAGCAGTACTTC	CASSYTSGGGNEQYF
TRBV5-6	TRBD1	TRBJ2-7	.	TGTGCCAGCAGCTACGGGACAGGGGGGACCGAGCAGTACTTC	CASSYGTGGTEQYF
TRBV2	TRBD2	TRBJ2-1	.	TGTGCCAGCAGAGAAAGGCGGGGGGGGTACAATGAGCAGTTCTTC	CASRERRGGYNEQFF
TRBV5-1	.	TRBJ2-5	.	TGCGCCAGCAGCTTGGCCCCAGATGGAGGTTTAGGAGAGACCCAGTACTTC	CASSLAPDGGLGETQYF
TRBV2	TRBD1	TRBJ1-1	.	TGTGCCAGCAGGAACGGACAGGGGTACACTGAAGCTTTCTTT	CASRNGQGYTEAFF
TRBV4-2	TRBD2	TRBJ2-1	once	TGTGCCAGCAGCCCTAGCGGGGGGTCGTACAATGAGCAGTTCTTC	CASSPSGGSYNEQFF
TRBV5-1	.	TRBJ1-6	.	TGCGCCAGCAGCCTGTCAGGTCGTTCACCCCTCCACTTT	CASSLSGRSPLHF